A selection of T cell receptor beta chains follows, all from one sample in a study of blood T cell repertoires in COVID-19. Sequenced by immunoSEQ multiplex PCR; TCRdb stores in-frame clones only, minus some. Of about 170,000 clones listed, about 86% were seen once; the top ten hold approximately 11%. The sample comprised peripheral blood. These receptors were collected from a man in his 70s with active or convalescent COVID-19. Both conserved end residues are part of each CDR3. The D gene is left open where the match is weak. Expanded clones get a size class; other rows say once, few or many, or leave the size out.

TRBJ2-2	NA	NA	TRBV14	CASSRHFGTMNTGELFF	TGTGCCAGCAGCCGCCACTTTGGGACAATGAACACCGGGGAGCTGTTTTTT
TRBJ2-7	TRBD2	NA	TRBV6-2/TRBV6-3	CASSYRRGTGLASYEQYF	TGTGCCAGCAGTTACCGGAGGGGTACAGGACTAGCCTCCTACGAGCAGTACTTC
TRBJ2-5	TRBD2	NA	TRBV6-1	CASSEGGRPQETQYF	TGTGCCAGCAGTGAAGGCGGGAGGCCCCAAGAGACCCAGTACTTC
TRBJ1-1	TRBD1	NA	TRBV28	CASRWGQGLGNTEAFF	TGTGCCAGCAGATGGGGACAGGGGTTAGGGAACACTGAAGCTTTCTTT
TRBJ1-3	NA	NA	TRBV4-3	CASSLAPGGSGNTIYF	TGCGCCAGCAGCCTAGCACCCGGGGGGTCTGGAAACACCATATATTTT
TRBJ2-2	NA	NA	TRBV7-2	CANRRDPNTGELFF	TGTGCCAACCGGCGGGACCCGAACACCGGGGAGCTGTTTTTT
TRBJ2-5	TRBD2	NA	TRBV18	CASSPLRGVQETQYF	TGTGCCAGCTCACCGCTGCGGGGGGTTCAAGAGACCCAGTACTTC
TRBJ1-5	NA	few	TRBV30	CAWSTGPNQPQHF	TGTGCCTGGAGTACAGGGCCCAATCAGCCCCAGCATTTT
TRBJ1-6	NA	NA	TRBV2	CASIAETALHF	TGTGCCAGCATAGCCGAGACGGCTCTCCACTTT
TRBJ1-5	NA	NA	TRBV11-1	CASSLGSGGDQPQHF	TGTGCCAGCAGCTTAGGATCAGGAGGGGACCAGCCCCAGCATTTT
TRBJ1-2	TRBD1	many	TRBV5-1	CASSFGTGGDGYTF	TGCGCCAGCAGCTTCGGGACAGGAGGCGATGGCTACACCTTC
TRBJ1-5	NA	NA	TRBV5-1	CASSLGPGDQPQHF	TGCGCCAGCAGCTTAGGTCCAGGGGACCAGCCCCAGCATTTT
TRBJ2-7	NA	few	TRBV18	CASSPPWGDQYF	TGTGCCAGCTCACCACCATGGGGGGACCAGTACTTC
TRBJ2-5	NA	few	TRBV7-8	CASSQSLTQYF	TGTGCCAGCAGCCAATCCCTGACCCAGTACTTC
TRBJ1-1	NA	NA	TRBV19	CASSIRQGTEAFF	TGTGCCAGTAGTATACGGCAGGGCACTGAAGCTTTCTTT
TRBJ1-2	NA	NA	TRBV7-9	CASTSIERNYGYTF	TGTGCCAGCACCTCGATTGAGAGGAACTATGGCTACACCTTC